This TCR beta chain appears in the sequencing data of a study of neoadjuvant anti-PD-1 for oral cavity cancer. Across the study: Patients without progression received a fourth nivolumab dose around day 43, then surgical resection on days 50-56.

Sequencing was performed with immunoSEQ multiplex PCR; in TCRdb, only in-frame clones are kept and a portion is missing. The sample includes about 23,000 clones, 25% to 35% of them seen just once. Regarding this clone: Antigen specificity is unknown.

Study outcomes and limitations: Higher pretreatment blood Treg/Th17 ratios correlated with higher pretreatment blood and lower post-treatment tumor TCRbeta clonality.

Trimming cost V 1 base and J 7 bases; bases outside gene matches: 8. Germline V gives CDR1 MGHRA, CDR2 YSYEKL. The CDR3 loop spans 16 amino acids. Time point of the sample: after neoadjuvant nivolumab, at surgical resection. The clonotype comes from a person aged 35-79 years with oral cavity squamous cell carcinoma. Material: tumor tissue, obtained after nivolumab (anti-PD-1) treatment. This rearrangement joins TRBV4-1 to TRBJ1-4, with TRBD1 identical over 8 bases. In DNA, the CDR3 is TGCGCCAGCAGCCAAGTAGCCGCAGGGGGCTTTGAAAAACTGTTTTTT. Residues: CASSQVAAGGFEKLFF.